Sequencing of this T cell receptor beta chain was carried out in a study of T cell clonotyping in hematopoietic cell transplantation. Samples: about 28 days before transplant, then days 30, 100 and 180 after. Details on this clone: Antigen: not known.

There are 18 residues in the CDR3. Per germline, CDR1 SGHRS and CDR2 YFSETQ. The V gene lost 1 base and the J gene lost 3 bases, with 22 bases spanning the gap. Assay: immunoSEQ multiplex PCR; the TCRdb copy retains only in-frame clones and omits some. The sample has under 5,000 clones; around 94% are singletons. Overall study findings and caveats: Pathologically expanded recipient clonotypes increased progressively from day 30 to day 180 as diversity fell. At the given depth, recipient repertoires were over 97% de novo clonotypes. Without cell sorting, CD4 versus CD8 contributions remain unresolved.

The origin of this receptor is a male patient aged 55 to 70 who had an allogeneic stem cell transplant from a related donor, so the T cells may come from the graft donor. Some clones in this sample may be carry-over from other donors' samples. This chain joins TRBV5-1 and TRBJ1-2; D call uncertain. The sample consisted of PBMCs, taken 180 days after allogeneic stem cell transplant. The CDR3 nucleotides read TGCGCCAGCAGCTTGAACGAAGGAAATGACCGGGAATACTATGGCTACACCTTC. It yields the protein CASSLNEGNDREYYGYTF.